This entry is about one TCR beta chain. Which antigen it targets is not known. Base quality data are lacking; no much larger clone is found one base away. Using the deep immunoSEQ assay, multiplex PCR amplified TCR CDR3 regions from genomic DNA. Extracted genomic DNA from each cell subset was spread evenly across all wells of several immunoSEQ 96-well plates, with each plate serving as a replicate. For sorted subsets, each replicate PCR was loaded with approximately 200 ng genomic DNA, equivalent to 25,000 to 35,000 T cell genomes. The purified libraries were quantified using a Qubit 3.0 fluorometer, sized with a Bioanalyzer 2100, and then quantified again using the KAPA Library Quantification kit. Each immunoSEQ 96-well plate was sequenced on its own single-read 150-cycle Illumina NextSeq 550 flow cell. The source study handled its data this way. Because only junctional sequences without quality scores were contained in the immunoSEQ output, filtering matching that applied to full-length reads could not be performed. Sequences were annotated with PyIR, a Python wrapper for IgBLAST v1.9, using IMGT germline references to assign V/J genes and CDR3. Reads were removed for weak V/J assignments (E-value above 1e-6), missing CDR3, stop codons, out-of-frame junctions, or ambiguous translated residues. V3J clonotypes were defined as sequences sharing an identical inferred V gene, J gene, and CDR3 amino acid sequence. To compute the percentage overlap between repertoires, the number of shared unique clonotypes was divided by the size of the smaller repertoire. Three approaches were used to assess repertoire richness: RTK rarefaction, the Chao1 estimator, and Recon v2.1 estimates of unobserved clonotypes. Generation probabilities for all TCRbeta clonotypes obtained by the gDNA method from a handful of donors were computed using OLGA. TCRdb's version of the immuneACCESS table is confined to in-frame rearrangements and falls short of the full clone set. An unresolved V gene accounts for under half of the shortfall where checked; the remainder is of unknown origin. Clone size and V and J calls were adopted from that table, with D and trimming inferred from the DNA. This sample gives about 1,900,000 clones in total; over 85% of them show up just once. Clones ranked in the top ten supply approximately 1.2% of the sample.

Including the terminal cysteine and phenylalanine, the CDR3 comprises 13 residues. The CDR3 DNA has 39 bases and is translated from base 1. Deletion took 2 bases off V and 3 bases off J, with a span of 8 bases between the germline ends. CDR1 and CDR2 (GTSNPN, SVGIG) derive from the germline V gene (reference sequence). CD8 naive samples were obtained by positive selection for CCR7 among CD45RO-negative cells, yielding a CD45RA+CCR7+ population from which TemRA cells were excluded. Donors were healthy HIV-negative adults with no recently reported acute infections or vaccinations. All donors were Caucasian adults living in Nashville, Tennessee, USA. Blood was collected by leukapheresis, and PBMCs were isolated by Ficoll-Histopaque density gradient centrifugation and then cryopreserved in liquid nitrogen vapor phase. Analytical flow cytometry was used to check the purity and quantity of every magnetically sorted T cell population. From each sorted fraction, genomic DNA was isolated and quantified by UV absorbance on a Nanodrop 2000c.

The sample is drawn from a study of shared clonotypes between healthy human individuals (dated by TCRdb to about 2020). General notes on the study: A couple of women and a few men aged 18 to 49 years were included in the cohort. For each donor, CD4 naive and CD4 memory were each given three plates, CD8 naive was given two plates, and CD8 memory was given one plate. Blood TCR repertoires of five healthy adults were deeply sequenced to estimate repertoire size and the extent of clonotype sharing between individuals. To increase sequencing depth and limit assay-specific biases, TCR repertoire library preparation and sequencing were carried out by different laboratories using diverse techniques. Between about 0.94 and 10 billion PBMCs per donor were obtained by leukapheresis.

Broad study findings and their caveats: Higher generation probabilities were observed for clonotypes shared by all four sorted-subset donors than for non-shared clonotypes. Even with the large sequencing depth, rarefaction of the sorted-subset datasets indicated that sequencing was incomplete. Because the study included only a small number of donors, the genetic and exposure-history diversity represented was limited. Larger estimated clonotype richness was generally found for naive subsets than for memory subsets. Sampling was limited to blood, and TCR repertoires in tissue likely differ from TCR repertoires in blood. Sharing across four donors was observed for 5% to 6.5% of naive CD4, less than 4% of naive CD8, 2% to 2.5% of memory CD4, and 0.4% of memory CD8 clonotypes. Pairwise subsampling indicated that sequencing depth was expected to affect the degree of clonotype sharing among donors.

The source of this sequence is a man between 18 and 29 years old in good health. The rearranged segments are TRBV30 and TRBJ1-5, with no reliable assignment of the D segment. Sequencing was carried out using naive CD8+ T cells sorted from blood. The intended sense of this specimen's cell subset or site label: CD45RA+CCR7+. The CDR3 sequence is CAWSTGYNQPQHF. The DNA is TGTGCCTGGAGTACGGGCTACAATCAGCCCCAGCATTTT.